Listed below are T cell receptor beta chains from one sample, sequenced in a study of CD8 T cells in ankylosing spondylitis. TCRdb ran MiXCR on the 5' RACE reads and lists one entry per CDR3 protein. The sample lists some 150,000 distinct CDR3 sequences; under 45% were seen once. Input material: synovial fluid, either unsorted or a sorted T cell fraction (not recorded which). These TCRs come from a male donor with ankylosing spondylitis. CDR3s leave out the opening cysteine and the closing phenylalanine or tryptophan. The size field is filled for only some rows; it gives once, few, many or a size class.

- | TRBJ2-5 | TRBV30 | AWTAPGTSGVMTETQY
- | TRBJ1-1 | TRBV7-3 | ASSLNPPSSTEAF
once | TRBJ1-5 | TRBV5-5 | ASSPYINQPQH
few | TRBJ2-2 | TRBV6-4 | ASSDSGTGELF
few | TRBJ1-5 | TRBV12-3/TRBV12-4 | ASSSEAGWGAQH
few | TRBJ2-3 | TRBV3-1 | ASSQAGGPADTQY
- | TRBJ1-1 | TRBV7-9 | ASSLNIMNTEAF
- | TRBJ1-1 | TRBV20-1 | SARDGQGSTEAF
- | TRBJ1-2 | TRBV6-2/TRBV6-3 | ASKTGVYGYT
few | TRBJ2-3 | TRBV6-4 | ASSDETGTDTQY
many | TRBJ2-7 | TRBV7-9 | ASSQGWGDGDEQY
few | TRBJ1-1 | TRBV6-5 | ASSYPAAEAF
- | TRBJ2-7 | TRBV27 | ASSFGLAAQLF
- | TRBJ2-7 | TRBV7-9 | ASSLTPGGGDDDEQY
few | TRBJ2-1 | TRBV18 | ASSQWLAGAPIYNEQF
few | TRBJ1-2 | TRBV12-5 | ASGSPGQTNYGYT
few | TRBJ2-1 | TRBV12-3/TRBV12-4 | ASSFLNEQF
- | TRBJ1-4 | TRBV5-1 | ASRRFRELNEKLF
- | TRBJ2-7 | TRBV7-3 | ASSLHPPRELPYEQY
few | TRBJ2-7 | TRBV7-8 | ASSGPQRAFYEQY
- | TRBJ1-2 | TRBV6-1 | ASRGGLMYGYT
- | TRBJ2-7 | TRBV12-3/TRBV12-4 | ASSFRGDREPYEQY
- | TRBJ2-7 | TRBV4-3 | ASSQERREESYEQY
few | TRBJ2-3 | TRBV28 | ASSSNYALSLGSSTDTQY
many | TRBJ2-7 | TRBV9 | ASSVGFPEDVTYEQY
- | TRBJ1-5 | TRBV11-2 | ASSLGTDYSNQPQH
- | TRBJ2-2 | TRBV28 | ASSHPCLGCGRAYPGELF
few | TRBJ2-7 | TRBV20-1 | SASPRTSYEQY
- | TRBJ1-1 | TRBV6-5 | ASSSRTGDVTEAF
few | TRBJ2-7 | TRBV12-3/TRBV12-4 | ASSLRGYEQY
- | TRBJ1-1 | TRBV5-1 | ASSLKGGMNTEAF
- | TRBJ2-3 | TRBV12-3/TRBV12-4 | ASSPEYTDTQY
- | TRBJ2-1 | TRBV5-1 | ASSLGSTYNEQF
- | TRBJ2-6 | TRBV7-9 | ARAGTGVSGANVLT
- | TRBJ2-1 | TRBV12-3/TRBV12-4 | ASSLARDRNPYNEQF
- | TRBJ2-7 | TRBV5-1 | ASSWAGASYEQY
few | TRBJ2-1 | TRBV5-1 | ASSLVGGSYNEQF
- | TRBJ2-3 | TRBV20-1 | RPSGRVPDTQY
- | TRBJ1-2 | TRBV28 | ASSLTPRGHDYGYT
- | TRBJ1-4 | TRBV11-2 | ASSLDNTGWNEKLF
- | TRBJ2-1 | TRBV30 | AWSEGHSYNEQF
- | TRBJ1-5 | TRBV19 | ASSTPTLWSRGWVGNQPQH
few | TRBJ2-1 | TRBV9 | ASSVEVLAVRDEQF
- | TRBJ2-1 | TRBV6-4 | ASSEGVGGGDEQF
few | TRBJ2-3 | TRBV13 | ASSLGQYTDTQY
many | TRBJ2-3 | TRBV7-8 | ASSPTLVITKDTQY
many | TRBJ1-2 | TRBV28 | ASSSGGYYGYT
- | TRBJ1-5 | TRBV28 | ASSFKVSRQPQH
- | TRBJ2-7 | TRBV7-6 | ASSLAAPLSEQY
- | TRBJ2-7 | TRBV6-1 | ASRDRSPSEQY